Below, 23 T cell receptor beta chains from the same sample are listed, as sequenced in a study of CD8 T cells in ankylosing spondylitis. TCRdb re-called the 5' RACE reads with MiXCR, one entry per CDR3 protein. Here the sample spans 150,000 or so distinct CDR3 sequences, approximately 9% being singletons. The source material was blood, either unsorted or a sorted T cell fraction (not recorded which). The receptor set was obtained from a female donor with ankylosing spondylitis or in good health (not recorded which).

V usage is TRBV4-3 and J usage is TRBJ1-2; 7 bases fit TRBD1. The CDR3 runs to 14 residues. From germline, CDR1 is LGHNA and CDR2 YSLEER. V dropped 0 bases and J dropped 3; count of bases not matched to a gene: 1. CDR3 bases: TGCGCCAGCAGCCAAGAGGGGACAGACTATGGCTACACCTTC. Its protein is CASSQEGTDYGYTF.

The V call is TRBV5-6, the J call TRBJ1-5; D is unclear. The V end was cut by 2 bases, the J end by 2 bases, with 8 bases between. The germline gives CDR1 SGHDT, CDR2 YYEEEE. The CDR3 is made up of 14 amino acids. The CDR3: CASSLWGGNQPQHF. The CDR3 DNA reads TGTGCCAGCAGCTTATGGGGTGGCAATCAGCCCCAGCATTTT.

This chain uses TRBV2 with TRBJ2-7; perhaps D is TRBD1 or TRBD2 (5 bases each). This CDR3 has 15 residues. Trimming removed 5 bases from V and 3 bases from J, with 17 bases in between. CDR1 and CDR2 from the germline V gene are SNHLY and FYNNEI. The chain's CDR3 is CASSPANRGDYEQYF. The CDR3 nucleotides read TGTGCCAGCAGTCCGGCCAACCGAGGGGACTACGAGCAGTACTTC. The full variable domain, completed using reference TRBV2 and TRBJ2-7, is EPEVTQTPSHQVTQMGQEVILRCVPISNHLYFYWYRQILGQKVEFLVSFYNNEISEKSEIFDDQFSVERPDGSNFTLKIRSTKLEDSAMYFCASSPANRGDYEQYFGPGTRLTVT.

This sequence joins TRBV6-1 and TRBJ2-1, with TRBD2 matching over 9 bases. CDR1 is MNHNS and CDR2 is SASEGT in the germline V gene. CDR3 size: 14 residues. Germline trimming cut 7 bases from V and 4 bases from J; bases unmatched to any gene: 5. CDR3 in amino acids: CASKAGGLYNEQFF. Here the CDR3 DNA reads TGTGCCAGCAAAGCGGGAGGTCTTTACAATGAGCAGTTCTTC.

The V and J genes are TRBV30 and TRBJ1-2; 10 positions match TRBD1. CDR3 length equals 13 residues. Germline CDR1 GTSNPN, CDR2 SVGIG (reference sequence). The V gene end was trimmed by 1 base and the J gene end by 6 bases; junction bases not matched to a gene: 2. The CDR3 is CAWSAGTGDGYTF. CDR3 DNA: TGTGCCTGGAGTGCGGGGACAGGGGATGGCTACACCTTC.

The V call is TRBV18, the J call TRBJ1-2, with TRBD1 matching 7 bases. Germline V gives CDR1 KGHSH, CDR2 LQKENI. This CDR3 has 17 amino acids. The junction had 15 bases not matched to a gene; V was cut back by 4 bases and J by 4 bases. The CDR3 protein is CASSRTGAHTNPYGYTF. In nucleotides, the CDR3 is TGTGCCAGCTCACGTACAGGGGCCCACACCAATCCCTATGGCTACACCTTC. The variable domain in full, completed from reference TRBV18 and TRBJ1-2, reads NAGVMQNPRHLVRRRGQEARLRCSPMKGHSHVYWYRQLPEEGLKFMVYLQKENIIDESGMPKERFSAEFPKEGPSILRIQQVVRGDSAAYFCASSRTGAHTNPYGYTFGSGTRLTVV.

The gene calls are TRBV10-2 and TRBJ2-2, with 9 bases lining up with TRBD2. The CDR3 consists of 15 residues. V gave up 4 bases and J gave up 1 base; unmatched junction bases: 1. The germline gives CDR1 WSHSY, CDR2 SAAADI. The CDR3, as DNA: TGCGCCAGCAGTGGACTAGCGGTGAACACCGGGGAGCTGTTTTTT. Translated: CASSGLAVNTGELFF.

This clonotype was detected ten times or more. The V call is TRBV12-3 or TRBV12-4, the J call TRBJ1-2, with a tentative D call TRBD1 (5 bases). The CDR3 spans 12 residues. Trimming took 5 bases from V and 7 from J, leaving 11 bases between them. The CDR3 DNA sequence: TGTGCCAGCAGTCCAGACAGCGCTGGCTACACCTTC. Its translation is CASSPDSAGYTF.

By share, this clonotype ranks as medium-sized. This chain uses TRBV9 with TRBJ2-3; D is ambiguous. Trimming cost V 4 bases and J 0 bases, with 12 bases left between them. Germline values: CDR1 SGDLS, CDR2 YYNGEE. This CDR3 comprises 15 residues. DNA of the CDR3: TGTGCCAGCAGCTCCGACGGCGCTAGCACAGATACGCAGTATTTT. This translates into CASSSDGASTDTQYF.

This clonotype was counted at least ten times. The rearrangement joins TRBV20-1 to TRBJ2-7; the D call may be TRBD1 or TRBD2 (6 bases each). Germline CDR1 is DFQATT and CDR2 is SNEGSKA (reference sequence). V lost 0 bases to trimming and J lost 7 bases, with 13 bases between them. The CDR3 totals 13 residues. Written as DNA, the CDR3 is TGCAGTGCTAGAGATGGCAGGGGAGGAGAGCAGTACTTC. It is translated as CSARDGRGGEQYF.

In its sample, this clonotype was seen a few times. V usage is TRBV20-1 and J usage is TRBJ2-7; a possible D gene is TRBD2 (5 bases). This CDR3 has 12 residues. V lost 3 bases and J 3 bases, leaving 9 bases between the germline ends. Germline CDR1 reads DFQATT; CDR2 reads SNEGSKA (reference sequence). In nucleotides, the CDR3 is TGCAGTGCTAGGGACTTTGGCTACGAGCAGTACTTC. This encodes CSARDFGYEQYF.

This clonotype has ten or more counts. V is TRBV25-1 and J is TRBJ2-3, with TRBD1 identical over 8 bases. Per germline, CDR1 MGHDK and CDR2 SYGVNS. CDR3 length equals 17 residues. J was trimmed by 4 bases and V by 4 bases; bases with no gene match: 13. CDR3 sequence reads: CASSGPWTGKASDTQYF. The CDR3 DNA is TGTGCCAGCAGTGGCCCGTGGACAGGGAAAGCCTCAGATACGCAGTATTTT. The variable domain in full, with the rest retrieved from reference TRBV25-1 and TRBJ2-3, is EADIYQTPRYLVIGTGKKITLECSQTMGHDKMYWYQQDPGMELHLIHYSYGVNSTEKGDLSSESTVSRIRTEHFPLTLESARPSHTSQYLCASSGPWTGKASDTQYFGPGTRLTVL.

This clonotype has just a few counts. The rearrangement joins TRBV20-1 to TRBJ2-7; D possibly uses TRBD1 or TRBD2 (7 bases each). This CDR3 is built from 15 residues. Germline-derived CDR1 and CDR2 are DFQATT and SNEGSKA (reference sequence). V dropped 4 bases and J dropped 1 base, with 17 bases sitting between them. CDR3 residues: CSATLGQGGSYEQYF. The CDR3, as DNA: TGCAGTGCTACCCTTGGGCAGGGGGGGTCCTACGAGCAGTACTTC.

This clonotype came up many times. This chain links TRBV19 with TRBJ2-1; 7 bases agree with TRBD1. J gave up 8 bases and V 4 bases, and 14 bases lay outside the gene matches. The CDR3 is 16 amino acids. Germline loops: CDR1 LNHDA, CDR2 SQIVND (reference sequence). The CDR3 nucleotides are TGTGCCAGTAGTACTCGTTGGGGCAGGGGGATGCATGAGCAGTTCTTC. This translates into CASSTRWGRGMHEQFF. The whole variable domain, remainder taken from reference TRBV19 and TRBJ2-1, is DGGITQSPKYLFRKEGQNVTLSCEQNLNHDAMYWYRQDPGQGLRLIYYSQIVNDFQKGDIAEGYSVSREKKESFPLTVTSAQKNPTAFYLCASSTRWGRGMHEQFFGPGTRLTVL.

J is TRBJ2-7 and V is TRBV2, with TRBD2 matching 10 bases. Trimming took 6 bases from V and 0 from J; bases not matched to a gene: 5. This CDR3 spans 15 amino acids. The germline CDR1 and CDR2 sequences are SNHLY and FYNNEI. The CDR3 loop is CASSQTSGNSYEQYF. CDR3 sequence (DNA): TGTGCCAGCAGCCAAACTAGCGGGAACTCCTACGAGCAGTACTTC.

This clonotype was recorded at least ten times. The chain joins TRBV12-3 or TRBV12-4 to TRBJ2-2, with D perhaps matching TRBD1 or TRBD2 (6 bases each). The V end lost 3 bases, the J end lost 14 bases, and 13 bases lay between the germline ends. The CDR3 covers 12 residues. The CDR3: CASSLEGGELFF. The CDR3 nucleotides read TGTGCCAGCAGTTTGGAGGGGGGAGAACTGTTTTTT.

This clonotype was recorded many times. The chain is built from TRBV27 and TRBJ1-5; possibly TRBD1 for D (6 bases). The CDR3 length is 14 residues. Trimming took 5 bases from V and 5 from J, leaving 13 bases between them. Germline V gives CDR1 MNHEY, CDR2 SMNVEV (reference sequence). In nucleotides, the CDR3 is TGTGCCAGCAGTCTCTTGGGGGGCGATCAGCCCCAGCATTTT. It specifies CASSLLGGDQPQHF.

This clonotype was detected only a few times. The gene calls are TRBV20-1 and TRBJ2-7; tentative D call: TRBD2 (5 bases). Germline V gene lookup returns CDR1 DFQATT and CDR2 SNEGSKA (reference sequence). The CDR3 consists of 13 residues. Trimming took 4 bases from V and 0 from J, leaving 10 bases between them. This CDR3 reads CSAKRRNSYEQYF. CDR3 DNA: TGCAGTGCTAAGAGGAGGAACTCCTACGAGCAGTACTTC.

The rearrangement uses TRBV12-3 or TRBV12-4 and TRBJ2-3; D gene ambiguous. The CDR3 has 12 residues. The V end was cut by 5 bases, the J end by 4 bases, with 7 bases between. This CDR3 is CASSPHPDTQYF. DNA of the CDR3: TGTGCCAGCAGTCCCCACCCAGATACGCAGTATTTT.

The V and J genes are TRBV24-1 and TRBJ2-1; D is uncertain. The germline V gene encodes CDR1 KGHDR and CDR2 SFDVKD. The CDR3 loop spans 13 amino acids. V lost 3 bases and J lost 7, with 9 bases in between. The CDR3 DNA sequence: TGTGCCACCAGTGATCAGAGCCATAATGAGCAGTTCTTC. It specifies CATSDQSHNEQFF.

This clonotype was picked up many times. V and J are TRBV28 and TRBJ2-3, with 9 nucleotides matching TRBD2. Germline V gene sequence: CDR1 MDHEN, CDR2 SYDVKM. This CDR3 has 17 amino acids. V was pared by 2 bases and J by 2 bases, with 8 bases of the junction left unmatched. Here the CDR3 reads CASSLERLAEVTDTQYF. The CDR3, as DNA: TGTGCCAGCAGTTTAGAGCGACTAGCGGAAGTCACAGATACGCAGTATTTT.

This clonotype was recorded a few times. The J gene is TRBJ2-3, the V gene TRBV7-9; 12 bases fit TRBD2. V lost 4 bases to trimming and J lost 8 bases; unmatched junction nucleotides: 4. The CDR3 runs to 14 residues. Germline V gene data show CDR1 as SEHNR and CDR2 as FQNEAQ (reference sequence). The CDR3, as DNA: TGTGCCAGCAGCTCGCCGGGACTAGCGGGTACGCAGTATTTT. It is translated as CASSSPGLAGTQYF.

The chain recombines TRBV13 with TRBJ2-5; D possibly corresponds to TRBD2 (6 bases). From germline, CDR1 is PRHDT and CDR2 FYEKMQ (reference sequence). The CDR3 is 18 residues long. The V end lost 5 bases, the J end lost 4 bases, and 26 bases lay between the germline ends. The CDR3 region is CASSPLKGSGVEAETQYF. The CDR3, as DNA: TGTGCCAGCAGCCCCCTAAAGGGATCGGGAGTAGAGGCAGAGACCCAGTACTTC.